The 32 T cell receptor beta chains in this list originate from one sample, sequenced in a study of post-analysis software for immune sequencing data. Their recognized antigens are unknown. Study-wide results and limits: Relative to controls, patients had several TRBV segments at higher frequency, with TRBV5-6, TRBV5-1 and TRBV20-1 among these.

TCR beta libraries were prepared from cDNA with unique molecular identifiers. Via MiXCR, TCRdb re-called the PCR reads, giving one row per CDR3 protein. In the table there are 650,000 to 850,000 distinct CDR3 sequences, about 53% of which are singletons. Sequenced sample: blood. Receptors were obtained from a girl between 5 and 17 years old with multiple sclerosis.

V gene TRBV5-1 combines with J gene TRBJ2-1; 13 bases are a match to TRBD2. This CDR3 contains 18 residues. Per germline, CDR1 SGHRS and CDR2 YFSETQ. Trimming at V came to 0 bases and at J to 8 bases, leaving 11 bases not matched to a gene. The CDR3 DNA is TGCGCCAGCAGCTTGGCACCAACCGGGACTAGCGGGATTCATGAGCAGTTCTTC. This encodes CASSLAPTGTSGIHEQFF.

The V gene is TRBV4-1, the J gene TRBJ2-2, with TRBD2 matching over 9 bases. Germline-derived CDR1 and CDR2 are MGHRA and YSYEKL. V gave up 2 bases and J gave up 5 bases; unmatched junction bases: 12. There are 18 residues in the CDR3. CDR3 DNA sequence: TGCGCCAGCAGCCAACCAAAGCTAGCGGGACACAGGACCGGGGAGCTGTTTTTT. It yields the protein CASSQPKLAGHRTGELFF.

V and J are TRBV27 and TRBJ1-5, with no clear D. Deletions cut 2 bases from V and 0 bases from J, with 14 bases between. This CDR3 contains 17 residues. Per germline, CDR1 MNHEY and CDR2 SMNVEV (reference sequence). CDR3 protein: CASSLKGPINSNQPQHF. The DNA for the CDR3 is TGTGCCAGCAGTTTAAAAGGCCCGATAAATAGCAATCAGCCCCAGCATTTT.

The V gene is TRBV20-1, the J gene TRBJ2-5; D is possibly TRBD1 or TRBD2 (5 bases each). The CDR3 contains 14 residues. Trimming removed 1 base from V and 2 bases from J, with 11 bases in between. Looked up from germline, CDR1 is DFQATT and CDR2 is SNEGSKA (reference sequence). CDR3 residues: CSARVSWGQETQYF. The DNA of the CDR3 is TGCAGTGCTAGAGTATCCTGGGGGCAAGAGACCCAGTACTTC.

The chain combines TRBV5-1 with TRBJ2-1, with TRBD2 matching 7 bases. Germline-derived CDR1 and CDR2 are SGHRS and YFSETQ. This CDR3 region has 15 residues. V was clipped by 0 bases and J by 7 bases; unmatched bases: 7. CDR3 sequence (DNA): TGCGCCAGCAGCTTGGGAGCGGGATTGCGTAATGAGCAGTTCTTC. This codes for CASSLGAGLRNEQFF.

The gene calls are TRBV20-1 and TRBJ2-7, with a tentative D call TRBD2 (5 bases). The V end was cut by 0 bases, the J end by 2 bases, with 11 bases between. From germline, CDR1 is DFQATT and CDR2 SNEGSKA (reference sequence). The length of the CDR3 is 14 residues. The CDR3 DNA sequence: TGCAGTGCTAGAGATAGGCGGGCAACCTACGAGCAGTACTTC. This gives the protein CSARDRRATYEQYF.

This clonotype showed up just once. This chain joins TRBV7-6 and TRBJ2-3; 9 bases are a match to TRBD2. CDR1 SGHVS and CDR2 FNYEAQ come from the germline V gene. V dropped 5 bases and J dropped 0; count of bases not matched to a gene: 12. The CDR3 sequence is 18 residues long. CDR3 sequence: CASSQSPYSGRSTDTQYF. CDR3 DNA sequence: TGTGCCAGCAGCCAGTCTCCGTATAGCGGGAGAAGCACAGATACGCAGTATTTT.

The gene calls are TRBV6-6 and TRBJ1-1, with unresolved D. V was shortened by 0 bases and J by 6 bases, with 5 bases between the two germline ends. This CDR3 is built from 12 residues. CDR1 and CDR2 (germline): MNHNY, SVGAGI (reference sequence). This CDR3 is CASSYSTAEAFF. CDR3 bases: TGTGCCAGCAGTTACTCCACCGCTGAAGCTTTCTTT.

The sample holds many counts of this clonotype. This chain links TRBV5-1 with TRBJ2-3; 8 positions match TRBD2. Looked up from germline, CDR1 is SGHRS and CDR2 is YFSETQ. The V gene end was trimmed by 5 bases and the J gene end by 3 bases; junction bases not matched to a gene: 8. This CDR3 has 15 amino acids. Written as DNA, the CDR3 is TGCGCCAGCAGTTGGTGGGGCGGGGGGACAGATACGCAGTATTTT. This translates into CASSWWGGGTDTQYF.

The J gene is TRBJ1-1, the V gene TRBV28, with a tentative D call TRBD1 (6 bases). Between the trimmed V and J ends, which lost 0 bases and 8 bases, there was a span of 10 bases. The CDR3 is 13 amino acids. Germline lookup yields CDR1 MDHEN and CDR2 SYDVKM. The CDR3 region is CASSLWGAGEAFF. In DNA form, the CDR3 reads TGTGCCAGCAGTTTATGGGGGGCAGGGGAAGCTTTCTTT.

This clonotype was detected only a few times. This chain uses TRBV29-1 with TRBJ2-5; the D is unclear. Germline V gene lookup returns CDR1 SQVTM and CDR2 ANQGSEA. Trimming took off 4 bases at V and 5 bases at J, with 5 bases between the two ends. This CDR3 region has 10 residues. The CDR3 DNA is TGCAGCGTTGGAGCCGAGACCCAGTACTTC. Translation: CSVGAETQYF.

This clonotype was seen only a few times. This chain connects TRBV29-1 to TRBJ1-5; D remains unclear. Germline-derived CDR1 and CDR2 are SQVTM and ANQGSEA. V gave up 6 bases and J gave up 6 bases, with 15 bases separating them. CDR3 length equals 13 residues. The CDR3: CSVGPTVGQPQHF. Written as DNA, the CDR3 is TGCAGCGTCGGACCCACGGTGGGTCAGCCCCAGCATTTT.

The chain links TRBV30 to TRBJ1-2, with D unclear. This CDR3 region has 12 residues. V lost 5 bases, J lost 1 base, and 8 bases lay in between. Per the germline V gene, CDR1 is GTSNPN and CDR2 is SVGIG (reference sequence). The CDR3 nucleotides read TGTGCCTGGCGGGTGGTTAACTATGGCTACACCTTC. It is translated as CAWRVVNYGYTF.

The genes are TRBV5-1 and TRBJ2-3, with 11 bases that match TRBD2. V shed 0 bases and J 4 bases; nucleotides not matched to a gene: 7. This CDR3 comprises 17 residues. From germline, CDR1 is SGHRS and CDR2 YFSETQ. The CDR3 region is CASSLVTSGSSPDTQYF. The DNA of the CDR3 is TGCGCCAGCAGCTTGGTTACTAGCGGGAGTAGCCCAGATACGCAGTATTTT.

This chain links TRBV29-1 with TRBJ2-1, with 9 bases lining up with TRBD2. The CDR3 has 14 residues. After removal of 6 bases from V and 5 bases from J, the junction contained 8 bases not matched to a gene. Germline V gene sequence: CDR1 SQVTM, CDR2 ANQGSEA. CDR3 loop: CSVKDGLANNEQFF. In nucleotides, the CDR3 is TGCAGCGTCAAGGACGGACTAGCGAACAATGAGCAGTTCTTC.

This clonotype was counted between two and nine times. This sequence joins TRBV29-1 and TRBJ2-4, with TRBD2 matching over 10 bases. This CDR3 contains 12 residues. Looked up from germline, CDR1 is SQVTM and CDR2 is ANQGSEA. The ends lost 2 bases at V and 11 bases at J; junction bases unmatched: 3. The CDR3 region has the DNA TGCAGCGTTGAACTAGCGGGGGTTTTTCAGTACTTC. Its translation is CSVELAGVFQYF.

The chain joins TRBV9 to TRBJ2-7, with 12 positions matching TRBD1. V shed 4 bases, J shed 6 bases, and the junction held 11 bases outside the gene matches. CDR1 is SGDLS, CDR2 YYNGEE, per germline. This CDR3 has 16 amino acids. Here the CDR3 DNA reads TGTGCCAGCAGCCCGAGAGGGGACAGGGGGCGGGTCGAGCAGTACTTC. Protein sequence: CASSPRGDRGRVEQYF.

The V gene is TRBV7-6, the J gene TRBJ2-7; D unresolved. Germline CDR1 and CDR2: SGHVS and FNYEAQ. V was shortened by 2 bases and J by 5 bases, with 7 bases between the two germline ends. The CDR3 spans 12 residues. The CDR3 reads CASSLRPDEQYF. In DNA, the CDR3 is TGTGCCAGCAGCTTACGTCCAGACGAGCAGTACTTC.

The chain employs TRBV20-1 and TRBJ2-1; 8 nucleotides align to TRBD2. Germline CDR1 is DFQATT and CDR2 is SNEGSKA (reference sequence). Trimming took 6 bases from V and 9 from J; bases not matched to a gene: 16. This CDR3 is 15 amino acids long. The DNA for the CDR3 is TGCAGTGCATGGGAGGTAGCGGGGAAGAGGGGTGAGCAGTTCTTC. Its translation is CSAWEVAGKRGEQFF.

This rearrangement joins TRBV7-8 to TRBJ2-5, with TRBD2 matching 12 bases. Trimming at V came to 5 bases and at J to 5 bases, leaving 6 bases not matched to a gene. Germline CDR1 and CDR2: SGHVS and FQNEAQ. CDR3 size: 15 residues. Written as DNA, the CDR3 is TGTGCCAGCAGCAAAGGACTAGCGGGATGGGAGACCCAGTACTTC. This translates into CASSKGLAGWETQYF.

The rearrangement links TRBV5-1 to TRBJ2-7; 7 bases align to TRBD1. Per germline, CDR1 SGHRS and CDR2 YFSETQ. This CDR3 region has 15 residues. V dropped 3 bases and J dropped 3; count of bases not matched to a gene: 9. The CDR3 DNA sequence: TGCGCCAGCAGCTCGGTCGGGACAGCCTACTACGAGCAGTACTTC. It translates to CASSSVGTAYYEQYF.

The chain links TRBV5-1 to TRBJ2-1; D remains unclear. This CDR3 has 13 amino acids. V dropped 2 bases and J dropped 9 bases, with 12 bases sitting between them. Germline V gives CDR1 SGHRS, CDR2 YFSETQ. The CDR3 loop is CASSLGTVSEQFF. CDR3 coding DNA: TGCGCCAGCAGCTTAGGTACCGTTTCTGAGCAGTTCTTC.

The chain employs TRBV5-1 and TRBJ2-7; 12 nucleotides match TRBD2. The V and J ends lost 1 base and 1 base, in that order; junction bases with no gene match: 6. This CDR3 is built from 17 residues. Germline CDR1 is SGHRS and CDR2 is YFSETQ. The CDR3 DNA follows: TGCGCCAGCAGCTTGCGGACTAGCGGGACCAGATCCTACGAGCAGTACTTC. It codes for CASSLRTSGTRSYEQYF.

This clonotype showed up just once. The rearrangement uses TRBV12-3 or TRBV12-4 and TRBJ2-5; D is ambiguous. The CDR3 sequence is 13 residues long. V was trimmed by 6 bases and J by 4 bases, leaving 12 bases between them. CDR3 nucleotide sequence: TGTGCCAGCAGCGGTAGCAGGCGAGAGACCCAGTACTTC. Translating it yields CASSGSRRETQYF.

This clonotype appeared once. The CDR3 nucleotides are TGCGCCAGCAGCCCCGGGACAATAAGCACAGATACGCAGTATTTT. Residues: CASSPGTISTDTQYF. The chain is built from TRBV5-1 and TRBJ2-3; D is perhaps TRBD1 (6 bases). The V gene lost 4 bases and the J gene lost 0 bases, with 12 bases spanning the gap. The CDR3 consists of 15 residues. CDR1 and CDR2 from the germline V gene are SGHRS and YFSETQ. The full variable domain, completed using reference TRBV5-1 and TRBJ2-3, is KAGVTQTPRYLIKTRGQQVTLSCSPISGHRSVSWYQQTPGQGLQFLFEYFSETQRNKGNFPGRFSGRQFSNSRSEMNVSTLELGDSALYLCASSPGTISTDTQYFGPGTRLTVL.

The rearrangement uses TRBV9 and TRBJ1-2; D is possibly TRBD1 (5 bases). V lost 4 bases, J lost 0 bases, and 10 bases lay in between. Per the germline V gene, CDR1 is SGDLS and CDR2 is YYNGEE. The CDR3 covers 14 residues. The CDR3 DNA reads TGTGCCAGCAGCCCCAGGGACCCTAACTATGGCTACACCTTC. Residues: CASSPRDPNYGYTF.

The chain employs TRBV10-3 and TRBJ2-5; 7 bases match TRBD2. Germline trimming cut 0 bases from V and 1 base from J; bases unmatched to any gene: 2. The CDR3 totals 15 residues. Looked up from germline, CDR1 is ENHRY and CDR2 is SYGVKD. CDR3 nucleotides: TGTGCCATCAGTGAGTCTCGGACTAGCCAAGAGACCCAGTACTTC. Translated, it gives CAISESRTSQETQYF.

This clonotype was counted between two and nine times. This chain joins TRBV5-5 and TRBJ2-6, with D unresolved. Trimming cost V 2 bases and J 0 bases, with 9 bases left between them. From germline, CDR1 is SGHKS and CDR2 YYEKEE (reference sequence). The CDR3 totals 16 residues. The CDR3 nucleotides read TGTGCCAGCAGCTTAGGGAAGCTCTCTGGGGCCAACGTCCTGACTTTC. Its translation is CASSLGKLSGANVLTF.

This clonotype was picked up a small number of times. The gene calls are TRBV20-1 and TRBJ2-4; D may be TRBD1 (6 bases). CDR3 size: 12 residues. CDR1 is DFQATT, CDR2 SNEGSKA, per germline (reference sequence). V was pared by 5 bases and J by 6 bases, with 11 bases between. The CDR3 nucleotides read TGCAGTGCTGGGGTGGACAGAAACATTCAGTACTTC. It encodes CSAGVDRNIQYF.

The genes are TRBV29-1 and TRBJ2-7, with D unclear. The CDR3 consists of 11 residues. Germline CDR1 and CDR2: SQVTM and ANQGSEA. V dropped 7 bases and J dropped 3 bases, with 10 bases sitting between them. The CDR3 DNA sequence: TGCAGCGGGCTGGCTGGCTACGAGCAGTACTTC. As protein: CSGLAGYEQYF.

The chain is built from TRBV6-6 and TRBJ1-5; 12 bases match TRBD1. CDR3 length equals 16 residues. V shed 4 bases and J 6 bases; nucleotides not matched to a gene: 7. Germline assignment: CDR1 MNHNY and CDR2 SVGAGI (reference sequence). CDR3 DNA sequence: TGTGCCAGCAGTTTCCCGGGACAGGGGGCCGCTCAGCCCCAGCATTTT. This translates into CASSFPGQGAAQPQHF.

V gene TRBV18 combines with J gene TRBJ2-3; 9 bases align to TRBD1. The CDR3 runs 15 residues. Germline CDR1 and CDR2: KGHSH and LQKENI. V dropped 5 bases and J dropped 3; count of bases not matched to a gene: 6. The CDR3, as DNA: TGTGCCAGCTCAATCACCGGGACAGGGACAGATACGCAGTATTTT. It yields the protein CASSITGTGTDTQYF.